Described below is a single TCR beta chain sequence and its context. Its cognate antigen is unknown. This sample stems from a study of shared clonotypes between healthy human individuals. At the level of the study: CD8 memory received one plate per donor, CD8 naive two, CD4 memory three and CD4 naive three.

Produced via immunoSEQ multiplex PCR; TCRdb's table is partial and in-frame only. The sample yields some 2,100,000 clones, approximately 94% seen once. Study outcomes and limitations: Generally, naive subsets came out with larger estimated richness than memory subsets.

The clonotype comes from a man younger than 35 in good health. Sequenced: naive CD4+ T cells sorted from blood. Subset denoted: CD45RA+ positively selected.

The CDR3 nucleotides read TGTGCCACCAGCAACAGGGTGAACTATGGCTACACCTTC. Translated: CATSNRVNYGYTF. This chain connects TRBV15 to TRBJ1-2; the D gene is possibly TRBD1 (6 bases). Trimming took 4 bases from V and 2 from J, leaving 8 bases between them. This CDR3 spans 13 amino acids. The germline gives CDR1 LNHNV, CDR2 YYDKDF (reference sequence).